This TCR beta chain was identified during a study of CD8+ T cells in alopecia areata (dated by TCRdb to 2017 to 2018). With regard to the full study: Treated patients were enrolled in an open-label pilot trial of oral tofacitinib, 5 to 10 mg twice daily, for moderate-to-severe alopecia areata. To study T cell clonal expansion in alopecia areata, the researchers applied high-throughput TCRbeta sequencing to both the C3H/HeJ mouse model and human patients. RNA was extracted with the PAXgene miRNA kit for fixed scalp, the miRNeasy kit for PBMCs, and the RNeasy kit for mouse skin. Patients stayed on tofacitinib for 6 to 18 months and then had 6 months of follow-up off drug so that delayed response and recurrence could be assessed. TCRbeta CDR3 regions were amplified by immunoSEQ multiplex PCR using 35 Vbeta forward and 13 Jbeta reverse primers. Clonality in the scalp was compared among normal scalp (n=4), patchy alopecia areata scalp (n=8), and alopecia totalis/universalis scalp (n=8). On the human side, TCRbeta sequencing was run on scalp tissue and on sorted CD4+ and CD8+ peripheral blood T cells from healthy controls and from alopecia areata patients with either patchy or totalis/universalis disease. For the treated patients, the SALT score, which quantifies what percentage of scalp surface area is affected, served as the measure of disease severity. Patients on tofacitinib were biopsied at baseline and after 4 and 24 weeks of treatment, and several of the patients also had a later scalp biopsy.

Library preparation used the immunoSEQ multiplex PCR assay. RNA was extracted from all samples and reverse transcribed into cDNA, which served as template for TCR sequencing. First-strand cDNA was synthesized with SuperScript III using a 2:1 mix of oligo-dT and random hexamers. Amplification bias was assessed with a synthetic immune receptor repertoire, and residual bias was removed computationally. Under the source paper's analysis protocol: Raw reads were preprocessed to remove errors, and CDR3 was defined by IMGT conventions from the conserved cysteine to phenylalanine. Clonality was computed as 1 minus the Shannon entropy, with the entropy normalized by log2 of the number of productive unique TCRs. Whether scalp clones were CD4 or CD8 was inferred by matching scalp TCRbeta sequences against CD4 and CD8 repertoires sorted from blood. This immuneACCESS table, as held by TCRdb, lists in-frame sequences with V and J called but not all clones. Of the missing ones, under half trace to an unresolved V gene in checked studies; the others have no known cause. The D gene and trimming were derived from the DNA, and the V and J assignments and clone size from that table. The sample profile shows around 200,000 clones; less than 70% of them were found once. The ten top clones hold 11% of the sample.

Read against the paper, the sample's time point label means: 20 to 30 weeks on oral tofacitinib. The sample's treatment or condition label, decoded: oral pan-JAK inhibitor, 5-10 mg twice daily. Lesional scalp punch biopsies and peripheral blood were obtained from alopecia areata patients. PBMCs were isolated by density centrifugation and stained for CD3, CD4 and CD8, after which CD4+ and CD8+ T cells were sorted on a FACSAria. About this clone: Its antigen is currently not known. Qualities for individual bases were not recorded, and no much larger clone is one base off.

What the work shows at the level of the full study, not this receptor alone: Many expanded lesional clones persisted in scalp and blood during tofacitinib treatment, which may partly explain relapse after stopping treatment. Because the treated cohort was small and included a single nonresponder, larger studies are needed to assess links between baseline CD8+ expansion and response. With tofacitinib, both scalp clonality and the number of expanded CD8+ clones among the top 100 scalp clones went down significantly. Scalp TCR repertoire analysis is complicated because resident alphabeta T cells in normal human skin are also sequenced, whereas mouse skin is dominated by gammadelta T cells. Higher clonality and more expanded CD8+ clones were observed in lesional scalp than in normal scalp, particularly in alopecia totalis/universalis, a finding suggestive of antigenic drive. TCR sequences shared between patients were less clear than in mice, possibly partly because of HLA diversity in the patient population.

V drops 1 base and J drops 1 base, leaving 12 bases in between. The germline V gene sets CDR1 to LGHNA and CDR2 to YSLEER. From the cysteine through the phenylalanine, the CDR3 covers 16 amino acids. The kept DNA is CDR3 alone, 48 bases in frame from the first base. Here the sequenced sample was CD8+ T cells sorted from blood, taken at week 24, from a patient treated with tofacitinib. This receptor chain uses TRBV4-3 and TRBJ2-3; the D gene cannot be named for sure. The TCR sequence derives from a human donor with alopecia areata. CDR3 loop: CASSQVFNRGTDTQYF. The sequence in DNA is TGCGCCAGCAGCCAAGTTTTCAATCGGGGCACAGATACGCAGTATTTT.